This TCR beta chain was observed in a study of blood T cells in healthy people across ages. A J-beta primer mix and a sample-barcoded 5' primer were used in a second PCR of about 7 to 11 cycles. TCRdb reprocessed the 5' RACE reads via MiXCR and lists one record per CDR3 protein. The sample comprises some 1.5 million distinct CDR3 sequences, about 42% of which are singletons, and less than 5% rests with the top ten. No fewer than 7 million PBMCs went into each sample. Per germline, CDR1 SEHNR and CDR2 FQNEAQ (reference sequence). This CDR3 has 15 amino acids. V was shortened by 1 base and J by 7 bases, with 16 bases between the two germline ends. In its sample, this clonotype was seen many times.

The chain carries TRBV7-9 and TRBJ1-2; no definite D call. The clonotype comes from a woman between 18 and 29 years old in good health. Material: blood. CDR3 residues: CASSLVAHTGGGYTF. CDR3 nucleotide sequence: TGTGCCAGCAGCTTAGTTGCACACACGGGAGGTGGCTACACCTTC. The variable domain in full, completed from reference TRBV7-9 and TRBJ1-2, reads DTGVSQNPRHKITKRGQNVTFRCDPISEHNRLYWYRQTLGQGPEFLTYFQNEAQLEKSRLLSDRFSAERPKGSFSTLEIQRTEQGDSAMYLCASSLVAHTGGGYTFGSGTRLTVV.